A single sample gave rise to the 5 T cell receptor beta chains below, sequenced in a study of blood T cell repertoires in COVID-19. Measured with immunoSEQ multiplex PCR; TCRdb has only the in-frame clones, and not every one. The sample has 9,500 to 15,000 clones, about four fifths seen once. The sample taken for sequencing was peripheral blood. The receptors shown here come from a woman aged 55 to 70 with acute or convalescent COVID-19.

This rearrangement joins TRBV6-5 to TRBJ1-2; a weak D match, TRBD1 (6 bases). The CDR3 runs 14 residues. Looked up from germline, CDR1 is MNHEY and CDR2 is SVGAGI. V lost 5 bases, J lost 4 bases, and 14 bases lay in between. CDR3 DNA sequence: TGTGCCAGCAGTACCGACAGGTATGGCTATGGCTACACCTTC. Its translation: CASSTDRYGYGYTF.

The CDR3 nucleotides are TGTGCCAGCAGCCAAGAGGACAGGGGACCTTTCTTT. As protein: CASSQEDRGPFF. The genes are TRBV3-1 (or the pseudogene TRBV3-2) and TRBJ1-1; 9 nucleotides agree with TRBD1. The CDR3 contains 12 residues. Germline lookup yields CDR1 LGHDT and CDR2 YNNKEL (reference sequence). With V trimmed by 0 bases and J by 12 bases, 2 bases remained unmatched.

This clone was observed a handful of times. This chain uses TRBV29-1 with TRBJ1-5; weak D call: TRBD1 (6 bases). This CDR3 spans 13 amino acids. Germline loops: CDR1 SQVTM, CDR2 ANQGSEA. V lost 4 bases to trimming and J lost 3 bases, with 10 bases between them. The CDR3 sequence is CSVAAGVNQPQHF. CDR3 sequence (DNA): TGCAGCGTTGCTGCAGGGGTCAATCAGCCCCAGCATTTT.

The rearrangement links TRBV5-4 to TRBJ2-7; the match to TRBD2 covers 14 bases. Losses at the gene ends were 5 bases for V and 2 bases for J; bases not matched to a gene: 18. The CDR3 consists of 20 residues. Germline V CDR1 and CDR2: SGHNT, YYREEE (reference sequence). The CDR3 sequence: CASRKGPAGLAGAGTYEQYF. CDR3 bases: TGTGCCAGCAGAAAAGGTCCAGCGGGACTAGCGGGGGCTGGCACCTACGAGCAGTACTTC.

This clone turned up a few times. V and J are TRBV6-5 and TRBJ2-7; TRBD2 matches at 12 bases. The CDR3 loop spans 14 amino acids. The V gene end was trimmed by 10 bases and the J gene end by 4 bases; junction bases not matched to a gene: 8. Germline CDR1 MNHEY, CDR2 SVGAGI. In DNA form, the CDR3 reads TGTGCCACCAGACTAGCGGGAGACATTTACGAGCAGTACTTC. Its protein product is CATRLAGDIYEQYF.